The clone carrying this TCR beta chain has more than one count but fewer than ten. The CDR3 has 14 amino acids. V shed 4 bases and J shed 4 bases, with 14 bases lying between them. Germline loops: CDR1 LGHDT, CDR2 YNNKEL (reference sequence). The data derive from a study of early T cells in non-severe SARS-CoV-2 infection. Study-level background: From unsorted whole blood, bulk RNA was sequenced, and the chains remained unpaired.

Each CDR3 protein is one row after TCRdb ran MiXCR on the 5' RACE reads. The sample lists roughly 20,000 distinct CDR3 sequences; under 4.5% were seen once. Material: whole blood. The receptor comes from an adult who was a healthcare worker with PCR-confirmed SARS-CoV-2 infection or an uninfected control (not recorded which). The chain uses TRBV3-1 and TRBJ2-7, with D tentatively TRBD1 or TRBD2 (5 bases each). CDR3 residues: CASSLRDGRYEQYF. Here the CDR3 DNA reads TGTGCCAGCAGCCTCCGGGACGGACGATACGAGCAGTACTTC.